This T cell receptor beta chain was retrieved from a study of Ad26.COV2.S vaccination and SARS-CoV-2 variants. Study at large: Administration of Ad26.COV2.S was intramuscular, either once or twice 56 days apart.

Treatment of the sample: some 19 received Ad26.COV2.S at low or high dose, single or two shots; roughly five received placebo; per-sample allocation not given. It was on day 63 after the first vaccine or placebo injection that samples were taken. In Boston, an adult donor aged 18-55 years took part. In the vaccine, an Ad26 vector expressed the SARS-CoV-2 spike of the Wuhan strain. Regarding this clone: The target antigen is unknown.

Repertoires were generated with immunoSEQ multiplex PCR, while TCRdb's copy carries only in-frame clones and drops some. This sample has hundreds of thousands of clones, with roughly four fifths found just once. The CDR3 length is 13 residues. V was clipped by 3 bases and J by 7 bases; unmatched bases: 2. Per germline, CDR1 MNHEY and CDR2 SMNVEV (reference sequence). Broader study findings: Vaccinated individuals (as opposed to placebo recipients) had higher spike-specific TCR breadth.

J is TRBJ1-4 and V is TRBV27, with 7 nucleotides matching TRBD1. Material: peripheral blood, obtained in a trial of Ad26.COV2.S vaccine versus placebo. The source of this sequence is a person between 18 and 65 years old who received the Ad26.COV2.S COVID-19 vaccine or a placebo. The chain's CDR3 is CASSFNRGEKLFF. The CDR3 nucleotides read TGTGCCAGCAGTTTTAACAGGGGTGAAAAACTGTTTTTT.